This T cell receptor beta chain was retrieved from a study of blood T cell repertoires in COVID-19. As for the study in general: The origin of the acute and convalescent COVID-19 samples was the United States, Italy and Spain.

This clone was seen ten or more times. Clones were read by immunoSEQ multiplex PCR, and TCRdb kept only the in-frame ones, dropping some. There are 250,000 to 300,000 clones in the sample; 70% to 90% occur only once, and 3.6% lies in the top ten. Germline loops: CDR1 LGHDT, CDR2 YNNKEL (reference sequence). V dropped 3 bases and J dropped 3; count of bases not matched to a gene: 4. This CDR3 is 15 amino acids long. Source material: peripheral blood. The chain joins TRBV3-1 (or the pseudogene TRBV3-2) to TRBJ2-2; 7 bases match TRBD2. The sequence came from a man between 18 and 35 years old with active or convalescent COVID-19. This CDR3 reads CASSQGGPDTGELFF. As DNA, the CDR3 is TGTGCCAGCAGCCAGGGAGGGCCGGACACCGGGGAGCTGTTTTTT.